What follows are 8 T cell receptor beta chains derived from one specimen sequenced in a study of CD8+ T cells in alopecia areata (dated 2018 in TCRdb). This specimen's time point label, interpreted: less than five weeks on oral tofacitinib. This sample's treatment or condition label indicates: oral pan-JAK inhibitor, 5-10 mg twice daily. Receptors were amplified or captured by the immunoSEQ multiplex PCR assay. RNA was extracted from all samples and reverse transcribed into cDNA as template for TCR sequencing. Not all clones reach the TCRdb copy of this immuneACCESS table, which keeps in-frame sequences only. Checked studies attribute under half of the gap to unresolved V genes and leave the rest unexplained. The sample contains 150,000 or so clones, under 70% of them found a single time. In total, the top ten clones hold 0.91% of the sample. Sample: CD4+ T cells sorted from blood, taken at week 4, from a patient treated with tofacitinib. Receptors were obtained from a human donor with alopecia areata.

This clone was counted between two and nine times. J is TRBJ1-6 and V is TRBV5-1, with D unresolved. This CDR3 has 18 amino acids. Trimming removed 0 bases from V and 8 bases from J, with 21 bases in between. From germline, CDR1 is SGHRS and CDR2 YFSETQ. The CDR3 region is CASSLGHPAVGLDSPLHF. The CDR3 DNA sequence: TGCGCCAGCAGCTTGGGACATCCCGCAGTCGGTTTAGATTCACCCCTCCACTTT.

This clone was observed a handful of times. This chain connects TRBV19 to TRBJ2-1; 10 bases agree with TRBD2. The CDR3 loop spans 20 amino acids. Germline-derived CDR1 and CDR2 are LNHDA and SQIVND (reference sequence). V shed 2 bases, J shed 2 bases, and the junction held 15 bases outside the gene matches. This chain's CDR3 is CASSINALASGGRAYNEQFF. CDR3 bases: TGTGCCAGTAGTATAAACGCTCTGGCTAGCGGGGGCCGAGCCTACAATGAGCAGTTCTTC.

V and J are TRBV9 and TRBJ2-3; 7 bases match TRBD1. Germline lookup yields CDR1 SGDLS and CDR2 YYNGEE. Trimming removed 0 bases from V and 0 bases from J; junction bases left unmatched: 7. There are 17 residues in the CDR3. The CDR3 region has the DNA TGTGCCAGCAGCGTAGCATGGACAGGCCTTAGCACAGATACGCAGTATTTT. Its translation is CASSVAWTGLSTDTQYF. Looking up the rest from reference TRBV9 and TRBJ2-3 gives the full variable domain: DSGVTQTPKHLITATGQRVTLRCSPRSGDLSVYWYQQSLDQGLQFLIQYYNGEERAKGNILERFSAQQFPDLHSELNLSSLELGDSALYFCASSVAWTGLSTDTQYFGPGTRLTVL.

DNA of the CDR3: TGCGCCAGCAGCTTGGCCTTGGGGGGCACTGAAGCTTTCTTT. Its translation: CASSLALGGTEAFF. This chain joins TRBV5-1 and TRBJ1-1; a weak D match, TRBD1 (5 bases). The ends were cut back, 0 bases at V and 4 bases at J, with 10 bases in the middle. CDR3 size: 14 residues. Germline V gives CDR1 SGHRS, CDR2 YFSETQ.

This clone was found once. The chain carries TRBV7-9 and TRBJ2-4, with TRBD2 as a possible D gene (5 bases). CDR1 and CDR2 (germline): SEHNR, FQNEAQ (reference sequence). V was pared by 4 bases and J by 9 bases, with 13 bases between. CDR3 length: 13 residues. For the CDR3, the DNA is TGTGCCAGCAGCTCTCAGCTAGGGAGCATTCAGTACTTC. Translating it yields CASSSQLGSIQYF.

This chain links TRBV2 with TRBJ2-4; weak D call: TRBD1 (6 bases). V was cut by 6 bases and J by 3 bases, with 12 bases left in between. The CDR3 consists of 14 residues. The V gene's germline CDR1 is SNHLY and CDR2 FYNNEI. DNA of the CDR3: TGTGCCAGCAGCGGGGACACGTTCAAAAACATTCAGTACTTC. As protein: CASSGDTFKNIQYF. The variable domain in full, with the rest retrieved from reference TRBV2 and TRBJ2-4, is EPEVTQTPSHQVTQMGQEVILRCVPISNHLYFYWYRQILGQKVEFLVSFYNNEISEKSEIFDDQFSVERPDGSNFTLKIRSTKLEDSAMYFCASSGDTFKNIQYFGAGTRLSVL.

The chain recombines TRBV30 with TRBJ1-4; possibly TRBD1 for D (5 bases). The V and J ends lost 0 bases and 2 bases respectively, with 10 bases between them. The germline V gene encodes CDR1 GTSNPN and CDR2 SVGIG (reference sequence). CDR3 length: 15 amino acids. The CDR3 coding sequence is TGTGCCTGGAGTGTAGGGGCAGGGACTAATGAAAAACTGTTTTTT. This encodes CAWSVGAGTNEKLFF. The whole variable domain, filled in from reference TRBV30 and TRBJ1-4, reads SQTIHQWPATLVQPVGSPLSLECTVEGTSNPNLYWYRQAAGRGLQLLFYSVGIGQISSEVPQNLSASRPQDRQFILSSKKLLLSDSGFYLCAWSVGAGTNEKLFFGSGTQLSVL.

J is TRBJ1-1 and V is TRBV19, with a weak D call TRBD1 (6 bases). Trimming left V 10 bases short and J 1 base short, with 16 bases between. There are 14 residues in the CDR3. Germline V gene data show CDR1 as LNHDA and CDR2 as SQIVND (reference sequence). For the CDR3, the DNA is TGTGCCACACGGGACATGAGGGGGAACACTGAAGCTTTCTTT. Encoded protein: CATRDMRGNTEAFF.